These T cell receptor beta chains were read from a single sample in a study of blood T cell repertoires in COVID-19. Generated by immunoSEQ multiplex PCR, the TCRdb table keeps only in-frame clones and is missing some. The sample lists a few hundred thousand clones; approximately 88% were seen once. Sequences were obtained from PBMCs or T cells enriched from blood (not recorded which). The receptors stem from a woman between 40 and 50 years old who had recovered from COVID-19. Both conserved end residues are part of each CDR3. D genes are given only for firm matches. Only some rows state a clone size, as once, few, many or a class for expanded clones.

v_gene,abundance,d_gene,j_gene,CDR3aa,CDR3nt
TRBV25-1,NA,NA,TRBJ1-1,CASSAQGYTEAFF,TGTGCCAGCAGTGCACAGGGTTACACTGAAGCTTTCTTT
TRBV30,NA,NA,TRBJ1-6,CAWSNSYNSPLHF,TGTGCCTGGAGCAACTCCTATAATTCACCCCTCCACTTT
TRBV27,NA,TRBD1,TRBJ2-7,CASRRDRVPYEQYF,TGTGCCAGCAGGCGGGACAGGGTCCCCTACGAGCAGTACTTC
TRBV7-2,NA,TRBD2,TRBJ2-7,CASSLFSGIYEQYF,TGTGCCAGCAGCTTGTTTAGCGGGATTTACGAGCAGTACTTC
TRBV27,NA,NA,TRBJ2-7,CASSFGGGSYEQYF,TGTGCCAGCAGTTTTGGGGGAGGCTCCTACGAGCAGTACTTC
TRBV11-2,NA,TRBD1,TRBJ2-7,CASGDSTYEQYF,TGTGCCAGCGGGGACAGTACCTACGAGCAGTACTTC
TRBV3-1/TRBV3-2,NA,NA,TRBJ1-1,CASSQDSRQSVPEAFF,TGTGCCAGCAGCCAAGATAGTCGACAGTCGGTCCCCGAAGCTTTCTTT
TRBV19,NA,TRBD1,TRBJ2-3,CASRLQGVRTDTQYF,TGTGCCAGCCGATTACAGGGGGTCCGCACAGATACGCAGTATTTT
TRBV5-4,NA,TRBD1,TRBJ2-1,CASSLGPDRGNEQFF,TGTGCCAGCAGCTTGGGTCCGGACAGGGGCAATGAGCAGTTCTTC
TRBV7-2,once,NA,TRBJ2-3,CASSFIGRDPQYF,TGTGCCAGCAGCTTTATAGGGCGGGACCCGCAGTATTTT
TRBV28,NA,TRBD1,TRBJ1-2,CASRPQGTSGYTF,TGTGCCAGCAGGCCACAGGGGACTAGTGGCTACACCTTC
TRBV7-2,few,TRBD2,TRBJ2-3,CASSFPDGLAEKNTDTQYF,TGTGCCAGCAGCTTCCCTGACGGTCTAGCGGAGAAGAACACAGATACGCAGTATTTT
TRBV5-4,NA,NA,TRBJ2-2,CASSLGGDNTGELFF,TGTGCCAGCAGCTTGGGGGGCGATAACACCGGGGAGCTGTTTTTT
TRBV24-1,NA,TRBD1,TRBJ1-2,CATSTGQGRGYGYTF,TGTGCCACCAGTACGGGACAGGGAAGGGGCTATGGCTACACCTTC
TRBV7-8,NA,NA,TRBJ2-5,CASSPNDGTQYF,TGTGCCAGCAGCCCTAATGATGGGACCCAGTACTTC
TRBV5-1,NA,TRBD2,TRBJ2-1,CASSPGTSNEQFF,TGCGCCAGCAGCCCCGGGACTAGCAATGAGCAGTTCTTC
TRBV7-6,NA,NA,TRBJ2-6,CASSLARPGPSGANVLTF,TGTGCCAGCAGCTTAGCGCGTCCAGGCCCCTCTGGGGCCAACGTCCTGACTTTC
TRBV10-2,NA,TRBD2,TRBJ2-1,CASKRDYYNEQFF,TGCGCCAGCAAACGGGACTATTACAATGAGCAGTTCTTC
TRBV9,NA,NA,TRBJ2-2,CASRAGTYNTGELFF,TGTGCCAGCAGAGCCGGGACTTATAACACCGGGGAGCTGTTTTTT
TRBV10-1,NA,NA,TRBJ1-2,CASSESLQFYTF,TGCGCCAGCAGTGAGTCCTTGCAGTTCTACACCTTC
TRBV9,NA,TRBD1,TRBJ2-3,CASSVGQGDTDTQYF,TGTGCCAGCAGCGTTGGACAGGGAGACACAGATACGCAGTATTTT